Below, 26 T cell receptor beta chains from the same sample are listed, as sequenced in a study of blood T cell repertoires in COVID-19. Here immunoSEQ multiplex PCR was the method, and the copy in TCRdb shows in-frame clones only, minus some. In the table there are some 350,000 clones, over 70% of which are singletons. Sequenced material: PBMCs or T cells enriched from blood (not recorded which). The source of these receptors is a man aged 25 to 40 who had recovered from COVID-19.

The chain uses TRBV6-5 and TRBJ1-1; D might be TRBD1 (6 bases). This CDR3 spans 13 amino acids. CDR1 is MNHEY and CDR2 is SVGAGI in the germline V gene. The V end lost 0 bases, the J end lost 7 bases, and 9 bases lay between the germline ends. CDR3: CASSYSGGNEAFF. The CDR3 DNA follows: TGTGCCAGCAGTTACTCAGGGGGTAATGAAGCTTTCTTT.

V gene TRBV5-4 combines with J gene TRBJ1-1; the match to TRBD1 covers 10 bases. CDR1 and CDR2 from the germline V gene are SGHNT and YYREEE (reference sequence). V was clipped by 0 bases and J by 4 bases; unmatched bases: 9. The CDR3 runs 17 residues. CDR3 DNA: TGTGCCAGCAGCTTGGCCGGGACAGGGGAGAGCGGCACTGAAGCTTTCTTT. Residues: CASSLAGTGESGTEAFF.

The chain has TRBV10-2 and TRBJ1-3; D call uncertain. CDR3 length: 15 amino acids. The V and J ends lost 2 bases and 1 base respectively, with 9 bases between them. The germline CDR1 and CDR2 sequences are WSHSY and SAAADI. CDR3 bases: TGCGCCAGCAGTGAGCTGGGCCGTTCTGGAAACACCATATATTTT. Translated, it gives CASSELGRSGNTIYF.

Turning to this clone: Other DNA sequences in this specimen translate into the identical CDR3. The chain has TRBV5-1 and TRBJ2-3; a possible D gene is TRBD2 (6 bases). Looked up from germline, CDR1 is SGHRS and CDR2 is YFSETQ. This CDR3 is built from 14 residues. The V gene lost 2 bases and the J gene lost 1 base, with 8 bases spanning the gap. The CDR3: CASSLGGGTDTQYF. CDR3 DNA sequence: TGCGCCAGCAGCTTAGGCGGGGGCACAGATACGCAGTATTTT.

The CDR3 loop reads CATSRDSGGLSYEQYF. The CDR3 bases are TGTGCCACCAGCAGAGATAGCGGGGGCCTCTCCTACGAGCAGTACTTC. The V and J genes are TRBV15 and TRBJ2-7; TRBD2 aligns across 9 bases. CDR3 size: 16 residues. V lost 0 bases, J lost 0 bases, and 3 bases stayed unmatched. Germline loops: CDR1 LNHNV, CDR2 YYDKDF (reference sequence). Full variable domain (outside the CDR3, taken from reference TRBV15 and TRBJ2-7): DAMVIQNPRYQVTQFGKPVTLSCSQTLNHNVMYWYQQKSSQAPKLLFHYYDKDFNNEADTPDNFQSRRPNTSFCFLDIRSPGLGDTAMYLCATSRDSGGLSYEQYFGPGTRLTVT.

The chain has TRBV27 and TRBJ1-6, with D perhaps matching TRBD1 (5 bases). With 6 bases removed from V and 0 bases from J, the gap between germline ends came to 18 bases. There are 18 residues in the CDR3. CDR1 MNHEY and CDR2 SMNVEV come from the germline V gene (reference sequence). The CDR3 nucleotides read TGTGCCAGCAGCTCCCCAGGGTCTCCGAGCTCCTATAATTCACCCCTCCACTTT. This translates into CASSSPGSPSSYNSPLHF.

This rearrangement joins TRBV2 to TRBJ2-5; maybe TRBD2 (6 bases). Germline V gene sequence: CDR1 SNHLY, CDR2 FYNNEI. CDR3 size: 16 residues. The germline V and J ends were trimmed by 1 base and 1 base, with 13 bases remaining between them. The CDR3 region is CASSEDGASVQETQYF. The CDR3 coding sequence is TGTGCCAGCAGTGAAGATGGGGCTAGCGTCCAAGAGACCCAGTACTTC.

This chain connects TRBV3-1 (or the pseudogene TRBV3-2) to TRBJ2-5; 8 bases align to TRBD2. This CDR3 region has 16 residues. With V trimmed by 3 bases and J by 4 bases, 10 bases remained unmatched. Germline V gene data show CDR1 as LGHDT and CDR2 as YNNKEL (reference sequence). The CDR3 coding sequence is TGTGCCAGCAGCCAGGGTCCGGGACTAGTGATAGAGACCCAGTACTTC. Its translation: CASSQGPGLVIETQYF.

This rearrangement joins TRBV19 to TRBJ1-1, with 10 bases matching TRBD1. CDR3 size: 13 residues. The ends lost 1 base at V and 8 bases at J; junction bases unmatched: 1. CDR1 LNHDA and CDR2 SQIVND come from the germline V gene (reference sequence). The chain's CDR3 is CASSIGDRGEAFF. Written as DNA, the CDR3 is TGTGCCAGTAGTATAGGGGACAGGGGCGAAGCTTTCTTT.

This clone was observed once. V gene TRBV4-1 combines with J gene TRBJ2-1; 11 bases agree with TRBD1. The trim removed 2 bases at V and 6 bases at J, leaving 3 bases unmatched. The length of the CDR3 is 15 residues. The germline gives CDR1 MGHRA, CDR2 YSYEKL. CDR3 protein: CASSQPGQGVNEQFF. The DNA for the CDR3 is TGCGCCAGCAGCCAACCGGGACAGGGGGTCAATGAGCAGTTCTTC.

The chain combines TRBV3-1 (or the pseudogene TRBV3-2) with TRBJ1-4; D is possibly TRBD1 (5 bases). Trimming stripped 1 base from V and 4 bases from J, with 10 bases between. The CDR3 consists of 15 residues. Germline V gives CDR1 LGHDT, CDR2 YNNKEL (reference sequence). In nucleotides, the CDR3 is TGTGCCAGCAGCCAAGTACGCGGGGGTAATGAAAAACTGTTTTTT. Translation gives CASSQVRGGNEKLFF.

The gene calls are TRBV2 and TRBJ2-7; D is perhaps TRBD1 (6 bases). The V gene's germline CDR1 is SNHLY and CDR2 FYNNEI. CDR3 length: 14 residues. V lost 6 bases, J lost 3 bases, and 15 bases lay in between. CDR3 sequence reads: CASSPGHPYYEQYF. CDR3 nucleotides: TGTGCCAGCAGCCCGGGACACCCCTACTACGAGCAGTACTTC.

The rearrangement uses TRBV2 and TRBJ1-1; D call uncertain. In germline, CDR1 is SNHLY, CDR2 FYNNEI. Trimming stripped 0 bases from V and 0 bases from J, with 2 bases between. The CDR3 runs 13 residues. The CDR3 protein is CASSEAVNTEAFF. As DNA, the CDR3 is TGTGCCAGCAGTGAAGCCGTGAACACTGAAGCTTTCTTT.

The chain couples TRBV7-2 to TRBJ1-2; 7 positions agree with TRBD1. The trim removed 1 base at V and 4 bases at J, leaving 0 bases unmatched. The V gene's germline CDR1 is SGHTA and CDR2 FQGNSA. The CDR3 has 13 amino acids. The DNA for the CDR3 is TGTGCCAGCAGCTTAGGGGACAGCTATGGCTACACCTTC. Its translation is CASSLGDSYGYTF. Supplemented by reference TRBV7-2 and TRBJ1-2, the full variable domain reads GAGVSQSPSNKVTEKGKDVELRCDPISGHTALYWYRQSLGQGLEFLIYFQGNSAPDKSGLPSDRFSAERTGGSVSTLTIQRTQQEDSAVYLCASSLGDSYGYTFGSGTRLTVV.

This rearrangement joins TRBV2 to TRBJ2-3, with 9 positions matching TRBD1. J was trimmed by 0 bases and V by 6 bases; bases with no gene match: 10. Germline CDR1 reads SNHLY; CDR2 reads FYNNEI. The CDR3 has 17 amino acids. The CDR3 DNA sequence: TGTGCCAGCAGCGCCGGGACAGGGAGGGCTAGCACAGATACGCAGTATTTT. Amino acid sequence: CASSAGTGRASTDTQYF. Drawing the rest from reference TRBV2 and TRBJ2-3, the complete variable domain is EPEVTQTPSHQVTQMGQEVILRCVPISNHLYFYWYRQILGQKVEFLVSFYNNEISEKSEIFDDQFSVERPDGSNFTLKIRSTKLEDSAMYFCASSAGTGRASTDTQYFGPGTRLTVL.

This chain connects TRBV19 to TRBJ1-5, with unresolved D. CDR1 LNHDA and CDR2 SQIVND come from the germline V gene (reference sequence). Trimming removed 3 bases from V and 9 bases from J, with 12 bases in between. The CDR3 spans 13 residues. The CDR3 loop is CASSIELPGPQHF. The CDR3 DNA reads TGTGCCAGTAGTATTGAGCTTCCGGGGCCCCAGCATTTT.

V usage is TRBV28 and J usage is TRBJ2-2; 8 bases line up with TRBD1. The CDR3 covers 19 residues. J lost 0 bases, V lost 8 bases, and 17 bases had no gene match. The germline V gene has CDR1 MDHEN and CDR2 SYDVKM. The CDR3 sequence is CASDREPLGQATNTGELFF. The CDR3 DNA follows: TGTGCCAGCGATAGGGAACCACTGGGACAGGCTACGAACACCGGGGAGCTGTTTTTT. The full variable domain, with the rest looked up from reference TRBV28 and TRBJ2-2, is DVKVTQSSRYLVKRTGEKVFLECVQDMDHENMFWYRQDPGLGLRLIYFSYDVKMKEKGDIPEGYSVSREKKERFSLILESASTNQTSMYLCASDREPLGQATNTGELFFGEGSRLTVL.

Written as DNA, the CDR3 is TGTGCCAGCAGTACCTTGAAACCAGGGGGTTTGACTGAAGCTTTCTTT. This translates into CASSTLKPGGLTEAFF. The chain links TRBV27 to TRBJ1-1; 7 bases match TRBD1. V was clipped by 5 bases and J by 5 bases; unmatched bases: 14. The germline V gene has CDR1 MNHEY and CDR2 SMNVEV (reference sequence). The CDR3 sequence is 16 residues long.

DNA for the CDR3: TGTGCCAGCGGTGTCGAGATCCTGAACACCGGGGAGCTGTTTTTT. Protein: CASGVEILNTGELFF. This sequence joins TRBV9 and TRBJ2-2; the D is unclear. CDR1 and CDR2 from the germline V gene are SGDLS and YYNGEE. This CDR3 is 15 amino acids long. The V end was cut by 7 bases, the J end by 1 base, with 14 bases between.

The rearrangement links TRBV24-1 to TRBJ2-2, with TRBD2 identical over 7 bases. The germline V gene encodes CDR1 KGHDR and CDR2 SFDVKD. Trimming at V came to 4 bases and at J to 4 bases, leaving 5 bases not matched to a gene. The CDR3 sequence is 15 residues long. CDR3 in DNA: TGTGCCACCAGTGAGACTAGCACGCGCACCGGGGAGCTGTTTTTT. It translates to CATSETSTRTGELFF.

This chain connects TRBV19 to TRBJ1-2; weak D call: TRBD1 (5 bases). V lost 5 bases and J lost 3, with 10 bases in between. The CDR3 is 13 residues long. CDR1 is LNHDA and CDR2 is SQIVND in the germline V gene (reference sequence). CDR3: CASSLGTYYGYTF. The CDR3, as DNA: TGTGCCAGTAGTTTGGGGACTTACTATGGCTACACCTTC.

The V call is TRBV5-4, the J call TRBJ1-2; 7 bases align to TRBD1. CDR3 size: 15 residues. V shed 5 bases, J shed 1 base, and the junction held 8 bases outside the gene matches. The V gene's germline CDR1 is SGHNT and CDR2 YYREEE (reference sequence). CDR3 region: CASSWGTVNNYGYTF. The CDR3 DNA reads TGTGCCAGCAGTTGGGGGACAGTCAATAACTATGGCTACACCTTC.

V is TRBV6-6 and J is TRBJ1-5; D gene ambiguous. V shed 6 bases and J shed 7 bases, with 13 bases lying between them. Germline CDR1 and CDR2: MNHNY and SVGAGI (reference sequence). There are 13 residues in the CDR3. The CDR3 here is CASSAGLSQPQHF. The CDR3 bases are TGTGCCAGCAGCGCGGGTTTGAGCCAGCCCCAGCATTTT.

This sequence joins TRBV11-2 and TRBJ2-3; TRBD2 agrees at 8 bases. The CDR3 length is 17 residues. The germline V gene encodes CDR1 SGHAT and CDR2 FQNNGV. After removal of 2 bases from V and 0 bases from J, the junction contained 7 bases not matched to a gene. The CDR3 nucleotides read TGTGCCAGCAGCTTACATTTGAGCGGGGGTAGCACAGATACGCAGTATTTT. Translation gives CASSLHLSGGSTDTQYF.

This clone was counted once. The chain recombines TRBV19 with TRBJ1-5, with D perhaps TRBD1 (5 bases). Germline V gene lookup returns CDR1 LNHDA and CDR2 SQIVND (reference sequence). The CDR3 totals 14 residues. The V end was cut by 3 bases, the J end by 4 bases, with 10 bases between. CDR3 bases: TGTGCCAGTAGTATGGAGGGGATTAATCAGCCCCAGCATTTT. Its translation: CASSMEGINQPQHF. Full variable domain (remainder filled in from reference TRBV19 and TRBJ1-5): DGGITQSPKYLFRKEGQNVTLSCEQNLNHDAMYWYRQDPGQGLRLIYYSQIVNDFQKGDIAEGYSVSREKKESFPLTVTSAQKNPTAFYLCASSMEGINQPQHFGDGTRLSIL.

The chain recombines TRBV7-3 with TRBJ2-2; D perhaps matches TRBD2 (6 bases). CDR3 size: 14 residues. The germline V and J ends were trimmed by 6 bases and 1 base, with 9 bases remaining between them. Germline V gene lookup returns CDR1 SGHTA and CDR2 FQGTGA. CDR3 sequence (DNA): TGTGCCAGCAGTGTCGGGGGGAACACCGGGGAGCTGTTTTTT. It yields the protein CASSVGGNTGELFF.